This is a list of T cell receptor beta chains from one sample in a study of blood T cell repertoires in COVID-19. Libraries were prepared by immunoSEQ multiplex PCR; TCRdb keeps only in-frame clonotypes and omits some of them. This table has 240,000 or so clones, 70% to 80% appearing once. Sequenced sample: peripheral blood. These receptors were obtained from a woman of 80 years or more with acute or convalescent COVID-19. Each CDR3 is given with its conserved first and last residue. The D gene is left open where the match is weak. Size is omitted from some rows. Given values are once, few, many or a class for expanded clones.

.,12,TRBV11-2,TRBJ2-7,many,CASRFDSHEQYF,TGTGCCAGCAGGTTCGACAGTCACGAGCAGTACTTC
TRBD1,11,TRBV28,TRBJ2-3,few,CASKTGLRQYF,TGTGCCAGCAAGACAGGGTTAAGGCAGTATTTT
.,16,TRBV4-1,TRBJ2-1,.,CASSHLSGGSYNEQFF,TGCGCCAGCAGCCACCTTAGCGGTGGCTCCTACAATGAGCAGTTCTTC
.,15,TRBV2,TRBJ2-3,.,CASSGTGTSTDTQYF,TGTGCCAGCTCCGGGACTGGAACAAGCACAGATACGCAGTATTTT
.,15,TRBV27,TRBJ2-4,.,CASSSGARAKNIQYF,TGTGCCAGCAGTTCTGGGGCTCGAGCCAAAAACATTCAGTACTTC
.,14,TRBV24-1,TRBJ2-2,.,CATSGSSNTGELFF,TGTGCCACCAGTGGCAGTTCGAACACCGGGGAGCTGTTTTTT
.,14,TRBV6-1,TRBJ1-5,.,CASSEDSRNQPQHF,TGTGCCAGCAGTGAGGACAGCCGCAATCAGCCCCAGCATTTT
.,13,TRBV29-1,TRBJ2-7,.,CSVAPTGLYEQYF,TGCAGCGTCGCCCCGACAGGACTCTACGAGCAGTACTTC
TRBD1,16,TRBV11-1,TRBJ1-1,.,CASSSGTGRVNTEAFF,TGTGCCAGCAGCTCGGGGACAGGGAGGGTGAACACTGAAGCTTTCTTT
.,12,TRBV19,TRBJ2-2,.,CASNKNTGELFF,TGTGCCAGTAACAAGAACACCGGGGAGCTGTTTTTT
TRBD2,14,TRBV27,TRBJ2-2,.,CASRGLARTGELFF,TGTGCCAGCAGGGGACTAGCGAGAACCGGGGAGCTGTTTTTT
.,19,TRBV21-1,TRBJ1-3,.,CASSKDAYRGQDSGNTIYF,TGTGCCAGCAGCAAAGACGCCTACAGGGGCCAAGACTCTGGAAACACCATATATTTT
TRBD1,13,TRBV10-3,TRBJ2-1,.,CATGTDPYNEQFF,TGTGCCACGGGGACAGATCCCTACAATGAGCAGTTCTTC
TRBD1,15,TRBV19,TRBJ1-1,.,CASSIQGAGNTEAFF,TGTGCCAGTAGTATCCAGGGGGCCGGGAACACTGAAGCTTTCTTT
.,15,TRBV10-3,TRBJ1-1,.,CAISGKTRFNTEAFF,TGTGCCATCAGTGGAAAGACAAGATTTAACACTGAAGCTTTCTTT
TRBD1,15,TRBV19,TRBJ1-3,.,CASTRTGRSGNTIYF,TGTGCCAGTACCCGGACAGGGCGCTCTGGAAACACCATATATTTT
.,14,TRBV27,TRBJ2-4,.,CASRPRGGVNIQYF,TGTGCCAGCAGACCCCGGGGCGGGGTAAACATTCAGTACTTC
TRBD2,18,TRBV7-2,TRBJ2-1,.,CASSLVAPGSGGNNEQFF,TGTGCCAGCAGCTTAGTGGCCCCGGGTAGCGGGGGGAACAATGAGCAGTTCTTC
.,16,TRBV19,TRBJ2-7,.,CASSMQGILVAGEQYF,TGTGCCAGTAGTATGCAAGGGATACTAGTGGCGGGCGAGCAGTACTTC
TRBD1,14,TRBV3-1/TRBV3-2,TRBJ1-1,.,CASSQGGTVVEAFF,TGTGCCAGCAGCCAAGGGGGGACAGTCGTGGAAGCTTTCTTT
.,14,TRBV10-1,TRBJ2-7,.,CASWGSGDTYEQYF,TGCGCCAGCTGGGGGTCAGGGGATACCTACGAGCAGTACTTC
TRBD1,15,TRBV19,TRBJ1-6,.,CASSIQQGLGSPLHF,TGTGCCAGTAGTATCCAACAGGGGCTGGGATCACCCCTCCACTTT
.,15,TRBV5-4,TRBJ2-5,few,CASSDTGFGQETQYF,TGTGCCAGCAGCGATACAGGTTTCGGCCAAGAGACCCAGTACTTC
.,14,TRBV7-2,TRBJ1-3,.,CASSLAQKGNTIYF,TGTGCCAGCAGCTTAGCACAGAAGGGAAACACCATATATTTT